A single T cell receptor beta chain is shown here with its context. This entry belongs to a study of OX40 agonist ivuxolimab in advanced cancers. The CDR3 runs 13 residues. In germline, CDR1 is ENHRY, CDR2 SYGVKD. Trimming removed 6 bases from V and 8 bases from J; junction bases left unmatched: 9. Assay: immunoSEQ multiplex PCR; the TCRdb copy retains only in-frame clones and omits some. This table holds 65,000 to 90,000 clones, around 82% found once. The gene calls are TRBV10-3 and TRBJ1-2, with 7 bases lining up with TRBD1. The TCR comes from an adult with an advanced solid tumor such as melanoma, head and neck, liver or kidney cancer. Sequenced material: CD4+ or CD8+ T cells sorted from blood, taken in a trial of the OX40 agonist ivuxolimab. The DNA for the CDR3 is TGTGCCATCAGATTGGGACAGTCAGGAGGCTACACCTTC. Protein product: CAIRLGQSGGYTF.